Below, 13 T cell receptor beta chains from the same sample are listed, as sequenced in a study of beta chain features in type 1 diabetes. Study-wide findings and caveats: The study found moderately but significantly shorter TCRB CDR3s in all four CD4+ subsets of Type 1 diabetes patients.

No antigen has been assigned to these receptors. As every portion of the isolated RNA was reverse transcribed, the sequencing read expressed TCRB transcripts. The protocol was immunoSEQ multiplex PCR, while the TCRdb copy is restricted to in-frame clones and leaves out a portion. The table lists 41,000 or so clones, 65% to 80% of them singletons. Sequenced: Tregs from blood. The source is a man aged 25-45 years with type 1 diabetes. Some clones in this sample may be carry-over from other donors' samples.

The rearrangement joins TRBV30 to TRBJ1-1; D possibly corresponds to TRBD1 (6 bases). Trimming shortened V by 5 bases and J by 1 base, and 8 bases separated the two germline ends. In germline, CDR1 is GTSNPN, CDR2 SVGIG (reference sequence). This CDR3 has 12 amino acids. CDR3 loop: CAWGGTNTEAFF. The CDR3 DNA follows: TGTGCCTGGGGGGGCACGAACACTGAAGCTTTCTTT. The full variable domain, rest sourced from reference TRBV30 and TRBJ1-1, is SQTIHQWPATLVQPVGSPLSLECTVEGTSNPNLYWYRQAAGRGLQLLFYSVGIGQISSEVPQNLSASRPQDRQFILSSKKLLLSDSGFYLCAWGGTNTEAFFGQGTRLTVV.

The chain carries TRBV7-9 and TRBJ2-1, with D perhaps matching TRBD1 (5 bases). Germline lookup yields CDR1 SEHNR and CDR2 FQNEAQ (reference sequence). CDR3 length: 12 amino acids. V shed 2 bases and J shed 14 bases, with 13 bases lying between them. The CDR3 sequence: CASSLQGRSKFF. CDR3 sequence (DNA): TGTGCCAGCAGCTTACAGGGCAGGTCGAAGTTCTTC.

V is TRBV29-1 and J is TRBJ1-6; D is unclear. Germline values: CDR1 SQVTM, CDR2 ANQGSEA. There are 14 residues in the CDR3. CDR3 residues: CSVRAGTYNSPLHF. The CDR3 DNA reads TGCAGTGTCCGGGCCGGGACCTATAATTCACCCCTCCACTTT. The whole variable domain, filled in from reference TRBV29-1 and TRBJ1-6, reads SAVISQKPSRDICQRGTSLTIQCQVDSQVTMMFWYRQQPGQSLTLIATANQGSEATYESGFVIDKFPISRPNLTFSTLTVSNMSPEDSSIYLCSVRAGTYNSPLHFGNGTRLTVT.

Of note for this clone: One junction end does not reproduce the germline sequence, and a read error may be involved. Different DNA sequences within this sample yield the same CDR3. The rearrangement joins TRBV4-2 to TRBJ1-5; TRBD1 might be the D (5 bases). The CDR3 runs to 16 residues. CDR1 and CDR2 (germline): LGHNA, YNFKEQ. The CDR3 is CASSLAPGEGNQPQHF. The CDR3 nucleotides are TGTGCCAGCAGCCTAGCCCCGGGGGAGGGCAACCAGCCCCAGCATTTT.

This clone appeared a few times. The rearrangement links TRBV5-1 to TRBJ2-2, with D perhaps TRBD2 (5 bases). The germline CDR1 and CDR2 sequences are SGHRS and YFSETQ. With 3 bases removed from V and 6 bases from J, the gap between germline ends came to 9 bases. This CDR3 has 13 amino acids. As DNA, the CDR3 is TGCGCCAGCAGCTCAGGACTCTCCGGGGAGCTGTTTTTT. Amino acids: CASSSGLSGELFF.

This chain links TRBV6-5 with TRBJ1-5; D is unresolved. This CDR3 is 14 amino acids long. The germline V and J ends were trimmed by 4 bases and 5 bases, with 12 bases remaining between them. From germline, CDR1 is MNHEY and CDR2 SVGAGI. The CDR3 protein is CASSSLGRDQPQHF. CDR3 nucleotide sequence: TGTGCCAGCAGTTCCCTGGGGAGAGATCAGCCCCAGCATTTT.

The count of this clone is one. The V gene is TRBV4-1, the J gene TRBJ1-2; the match to TRBD1 covers 9 bases. V shed 3 bases and J 8 bases; nucleotides not matched to a gene: 16. CDR1 and CDR2 from the germline V gene are MGHRA and YSYEKL. The CDR3 has 17 residues. The CDR3 sequence is CASSHSSRDRAPLGYTF. The DNA of the CDR3 is TGCGCCAGCAGCCATTCCTCGAGGGACAGGGCCCCCCTGGGCTACACCTTC.

J is TRBJ2-1 and V is TRBV7-2; D uncertain. Trimming took 5 bases from V and 10 from J, leaving 15 bases between them. The CDR3 loop spans 13 amino acids. The germline gives CDR1 SGHTA, CDR2 FQGNSA. Written as DNA, the CDR3 is TGTGCCAGCAGCGGTGAGGTCGCGCGAGAGCAGTTCTTC. Translation: CASSGEVAREQFF.

This clone showed up just a few times. The junction departs from germline at one end; a sequencing error may be responsible. CDR3 sequence (DNA): TGTGCCTGGGGAGATCCACGCTTAACCTTC. It yields the protein CAWGDPRLTF. This chain uses TRBV30 with TRBJ2-7; D unclear. The CDR3 is 10 amino acids. CDR1 GTSNPN and CDR2 SVGIG come from the germline V gene (reference sequence).

Turning to this clone: A read error may produce the germline difference seen at one junction end. In DNA form, the CDR3 reads TGTGCTAGCAGCTTAAGAACAGCCCGAAACTTTTACGAGCAGTACTTC. Protein: CASSLRTARNFYEQYF. The chain has TRBV7-7 and TRBJ2-7, with D hard to call. Per the germline V gene, CDR1 is SSHAT and CDR2 is FNYEAQ (reference sequence). The CDR3 is 16 amino acids.

This chain links TRBV6-1 with TRBJ1-1; D is unclear. The CDR3 loop spans 11 amino acids. Germline CDR1 reads MNHNS; CDR2 reads SASEGT. The ends were cut back, 5 bases at V and 11 bases at J, with 12 bases in the middle. The CDR3 DNA reads TGTGCCAGCAGTCACCCTTCGAGGGCTTTCTTT. Amino acids: CASSHPSRAFF.

The chain uses TRBV18 and TRBJ2-7, with D hard to call. V was trimmed by 2 bases and J by 2 bases, leaving 7 bases between them. Germline-derived CDR1 and CDR2 are KGHSH and LQKENI. The CDR3 consists of 13 residues. CDR3 amino acids: CASSPVAPYEQYF. Here the CDR3 DNA reads TGTGCCAGCTCACCAGTGGCCCCCTACGAGCAGTACTTC.

J is TRBJ1-2 and V is TRBV19; 7 bases are a match to TRBD1. Looked up from germline, CDR1 is LNHDA and CDR2 is SQIVND (reference sequence). With 4 bases clipped from V and 10 bases from J, the junction kept 9 bases outside the gene matches. The CDR3 contains 13 residues. The CDR3 DNA reads TGTGCCAGTAGTACTACAGGGGCATCGGCCTACACCTTC. Translating gives CASSTTGASAYTF.